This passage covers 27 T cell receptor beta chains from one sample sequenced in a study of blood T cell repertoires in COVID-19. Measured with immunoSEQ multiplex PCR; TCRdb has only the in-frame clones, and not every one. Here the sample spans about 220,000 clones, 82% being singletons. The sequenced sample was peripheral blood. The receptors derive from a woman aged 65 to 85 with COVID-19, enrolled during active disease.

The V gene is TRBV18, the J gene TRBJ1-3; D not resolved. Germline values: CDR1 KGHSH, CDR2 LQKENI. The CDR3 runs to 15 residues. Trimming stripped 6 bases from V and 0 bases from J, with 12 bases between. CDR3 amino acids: CASSEMTGSGNTIYF. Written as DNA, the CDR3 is TGTGCCAGCTCTGAAATGACGGGCTCTGGAAACACCATATATTTT.

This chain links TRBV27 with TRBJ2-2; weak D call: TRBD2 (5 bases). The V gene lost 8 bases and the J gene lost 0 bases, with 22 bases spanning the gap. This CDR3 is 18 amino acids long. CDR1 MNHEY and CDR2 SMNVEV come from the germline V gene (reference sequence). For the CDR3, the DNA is TGTGCCAGCTCTGCAGGACTTGGTAACCTCGCGAACACCGGGGAGCTGTTTTTT. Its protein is CASSAGLGNLANTGELFF.

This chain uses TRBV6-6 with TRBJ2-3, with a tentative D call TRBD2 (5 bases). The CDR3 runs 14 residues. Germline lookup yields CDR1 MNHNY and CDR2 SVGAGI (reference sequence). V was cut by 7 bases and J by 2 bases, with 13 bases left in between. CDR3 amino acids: CASKGLDDTDTQYF. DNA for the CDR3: TGTGCCAGCAAAGGACTCGACGACACAGATACGCAGTATTTT.

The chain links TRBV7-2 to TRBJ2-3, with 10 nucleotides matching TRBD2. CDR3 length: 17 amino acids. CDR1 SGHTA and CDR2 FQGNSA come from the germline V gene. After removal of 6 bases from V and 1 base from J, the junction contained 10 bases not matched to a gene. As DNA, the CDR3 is TGTGCCAGCAGGGGGGCTAGCGGGAGCCGACGCACAGATACGCAGTATTTT. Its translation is CASRGASGSRRTDTQYF.

CDR3 region: CASSTGTVSDEQFF. For the CDR3, the DNA is TGTGCCAGCAGTACCGGGACAGTGAGCGATGAGCAGTTCTTC. The chain links TRBV28 to TRBJ2-1, with 7 bases identical to TRBD1. The ends lost 5 bases at V and 8 bases at J; junction bases unmatched: 9. CDR1 and CDR2 (germline): MDHEN, SYDVKM. CDR3 length equals 14 residues.

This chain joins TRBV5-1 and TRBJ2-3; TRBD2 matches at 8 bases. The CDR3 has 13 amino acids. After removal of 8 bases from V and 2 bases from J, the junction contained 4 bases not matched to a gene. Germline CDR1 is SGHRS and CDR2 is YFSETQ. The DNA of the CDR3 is TGCGCCAGTGCCGGGGGGGACACAGATACGCAGTATTTT. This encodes CASAGGDTDTQYF.

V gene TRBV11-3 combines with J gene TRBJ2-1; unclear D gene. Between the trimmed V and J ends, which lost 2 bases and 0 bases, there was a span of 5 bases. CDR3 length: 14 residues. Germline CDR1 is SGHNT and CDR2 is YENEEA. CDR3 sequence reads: CASSLYNSYNEQFF. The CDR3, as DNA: TGTGCCAGCAGCTTATATAACTCCTACAATGAGCAGTTCTTC.

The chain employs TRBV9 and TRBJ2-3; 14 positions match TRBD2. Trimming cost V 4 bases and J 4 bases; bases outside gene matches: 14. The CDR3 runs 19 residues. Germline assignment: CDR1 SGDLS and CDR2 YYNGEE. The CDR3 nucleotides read TGTGCCAGCAGCTCCCGACTAGCGGGAGGGCCGGTTTCGGCAGATACGCAGTATTTT. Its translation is CASSSRLAGGPVSADTQYF.

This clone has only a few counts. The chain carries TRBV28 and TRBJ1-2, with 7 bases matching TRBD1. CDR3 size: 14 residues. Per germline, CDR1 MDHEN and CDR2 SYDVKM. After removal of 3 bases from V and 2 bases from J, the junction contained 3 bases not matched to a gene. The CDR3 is CASSFPGQNYGYTF. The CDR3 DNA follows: TGTGCCAGCAGTTTCCCGGGACAGAACTATGGCTACACCTTC.

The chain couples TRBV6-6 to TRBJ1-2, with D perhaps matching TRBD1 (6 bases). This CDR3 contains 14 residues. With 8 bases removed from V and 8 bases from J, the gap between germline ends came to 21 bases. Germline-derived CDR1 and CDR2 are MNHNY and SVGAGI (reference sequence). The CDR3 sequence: CASREGGKTVGYTF. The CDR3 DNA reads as TGTGCCAGCCGGGAGGGGGGAAAGACTGTAGGCTACACCTTC.

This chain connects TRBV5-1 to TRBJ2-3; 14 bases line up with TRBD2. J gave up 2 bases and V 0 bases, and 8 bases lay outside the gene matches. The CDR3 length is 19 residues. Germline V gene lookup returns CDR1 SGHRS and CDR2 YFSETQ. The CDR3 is CASSLVGLAGEEATDTQYF. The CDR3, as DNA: TGCGCCAGCAGCTTGGTGGGACTAGCGGGAGAGGAGGCCACAGATACGCAGTATTTT.

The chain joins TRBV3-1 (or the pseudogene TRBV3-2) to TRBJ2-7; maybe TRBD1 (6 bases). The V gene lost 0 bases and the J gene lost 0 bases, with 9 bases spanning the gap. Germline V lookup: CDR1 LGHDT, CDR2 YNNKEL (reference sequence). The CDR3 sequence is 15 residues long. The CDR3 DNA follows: TGTGCCAGCAGCCAAGATGGGGACACCTCCTACGAGCAGTACTTC. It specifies CASSQDGDTSYEQYF.

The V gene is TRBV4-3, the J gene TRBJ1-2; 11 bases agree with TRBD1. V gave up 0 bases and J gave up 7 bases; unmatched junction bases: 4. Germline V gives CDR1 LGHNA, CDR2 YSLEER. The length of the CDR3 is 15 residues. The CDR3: CASSQEGTGGGGYTF. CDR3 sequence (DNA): TGCGCCAGCAGCCAAGAAGGGACAGGGGGAGGTGGCTACACCTTC.

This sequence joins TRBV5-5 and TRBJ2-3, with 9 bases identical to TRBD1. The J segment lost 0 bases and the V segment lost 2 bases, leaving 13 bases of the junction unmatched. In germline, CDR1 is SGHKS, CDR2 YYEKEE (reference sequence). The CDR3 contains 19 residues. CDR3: CASSFWTGAKRYSTDTQYF. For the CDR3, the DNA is TGTGCCAGCAGCTTTTGGACAGGGGCAAAGAGATATAGCACAGATACGCAGTATTTT.

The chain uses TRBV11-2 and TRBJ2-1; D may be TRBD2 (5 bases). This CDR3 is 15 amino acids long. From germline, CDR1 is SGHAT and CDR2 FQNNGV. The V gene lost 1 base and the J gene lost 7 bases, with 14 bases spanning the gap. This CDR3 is CASSLVGLAVNEQFF. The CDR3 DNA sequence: TGTGCCAGCAGCTTAGTAGGGCTAGCCGTGAATGAGCAGTTCTTC.

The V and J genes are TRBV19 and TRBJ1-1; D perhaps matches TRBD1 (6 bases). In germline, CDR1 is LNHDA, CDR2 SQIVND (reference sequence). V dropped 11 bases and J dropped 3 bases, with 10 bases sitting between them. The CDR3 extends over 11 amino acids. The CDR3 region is CAGGGDTEAFF. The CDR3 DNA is TGTGCCGGAGGGGGGGACACTGAAGCTTTCTTT.

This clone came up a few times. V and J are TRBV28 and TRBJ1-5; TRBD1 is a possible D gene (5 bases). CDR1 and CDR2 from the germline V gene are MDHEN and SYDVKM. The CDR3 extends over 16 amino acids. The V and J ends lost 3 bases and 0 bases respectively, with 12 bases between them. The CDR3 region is CASSFSQDSSNQPQHF. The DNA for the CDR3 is TGTGCCAGCAGTTTTTCTCAAGACAGTAGCAATCAGCCCCAGCATTTT.

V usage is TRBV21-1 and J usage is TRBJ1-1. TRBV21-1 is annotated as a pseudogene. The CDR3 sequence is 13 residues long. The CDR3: CASSSRFVAEAFF. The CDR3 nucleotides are TGTGCCAGCAGCAGCCGGTTTGTCGCTGAAGCTTTCTTT.

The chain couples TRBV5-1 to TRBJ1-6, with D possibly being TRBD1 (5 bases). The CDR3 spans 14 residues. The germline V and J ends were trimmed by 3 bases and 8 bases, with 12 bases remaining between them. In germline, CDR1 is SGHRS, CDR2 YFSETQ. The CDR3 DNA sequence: TGCGCCAGCAGCTCGACTACGGGGGATTCACCCCTCCACTTT. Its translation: CASSSTTGDSPLHF.

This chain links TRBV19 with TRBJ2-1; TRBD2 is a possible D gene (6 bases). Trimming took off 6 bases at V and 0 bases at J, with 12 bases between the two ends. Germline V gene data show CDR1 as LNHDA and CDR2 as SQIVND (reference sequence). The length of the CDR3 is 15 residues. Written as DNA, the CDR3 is TGTGCCAGTAGGCCGGGACTCAGCTCCTACAATGAGCAGTTCTTC. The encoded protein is CASRPGLSSYNEQFF.

The CDR3 coding sequence is TGTGCCAGCAGCGCACAGGGGATTCACAATGAGCAGTTCTTC. Its translation: CASSAQGIHNEQFF. The chain carries TRBV7-2 and TRBJ2-1, with 7 positions matching TRBD1. V shed 5 bases and J 5 bases; nucleotides not matched to a gene: 6. The germline V gene has CDR1 SGHTA and CDR2 FQGNSA. The CDR3 has 14 amino acids.

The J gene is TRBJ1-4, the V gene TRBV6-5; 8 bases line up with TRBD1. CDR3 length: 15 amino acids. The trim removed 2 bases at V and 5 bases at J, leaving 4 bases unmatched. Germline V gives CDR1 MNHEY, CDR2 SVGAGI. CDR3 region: CASSYLWTGNEKLFF. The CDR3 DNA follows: TGTGCCAGCAGTTACCTTTGGACAGGGAATGAAAAACTGTTTTTT.

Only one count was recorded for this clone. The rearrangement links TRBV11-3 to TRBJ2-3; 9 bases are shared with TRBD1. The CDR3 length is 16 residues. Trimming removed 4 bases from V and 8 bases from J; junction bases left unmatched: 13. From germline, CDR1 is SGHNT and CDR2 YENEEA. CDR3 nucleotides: TGTGCCAGCAGCTCGGCCGGGACAGGGATTTCAGTTACGCAGTATTTT. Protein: CASSSAGTGISVTQYF.

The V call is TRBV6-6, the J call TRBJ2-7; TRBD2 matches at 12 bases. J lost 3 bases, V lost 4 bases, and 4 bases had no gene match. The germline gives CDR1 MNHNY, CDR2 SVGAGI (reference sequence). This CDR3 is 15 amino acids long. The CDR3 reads CASSSKTSGSYEQYF. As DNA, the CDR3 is TGTGCCAGCAGTTCCAAGACTAGCGGGAGCTACGAGCAGTACTTC.

CDR3 bases: TGTGCCAGCATCCCAGAAAGGGGTAATGAAAAACTGTTTTTT. This encodes CASIPERGNEKLFF. The chain has TRBV2 and TRBJ1-4, with a tentative D call TRBD1 (5 bases). CDR1 and CDR2 (germline): SNHLY, FYNNEI. The CDR3 is 14 amino acids. V dropped 7 bases and J dropped 4 bases, with 13 bases sitting between them. Combining the CDR3 with reference TRBV2 and TRBJ1-4 gives the whole variable domain EPEVTQTPSHQVTQMGQEVILRCVPISNHLYFYWYRQILGQKVEFLVSFYNNEISEKSEIFDDQFSVERPDGSNFTLKIRSTKLEDSAMYFCASIPERGNEKLFFGSGTQLSVL.

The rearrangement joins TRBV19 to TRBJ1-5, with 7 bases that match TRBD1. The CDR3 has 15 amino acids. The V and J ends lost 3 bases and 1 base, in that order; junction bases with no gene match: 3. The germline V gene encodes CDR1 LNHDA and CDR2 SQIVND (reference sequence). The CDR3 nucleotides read TGTGCCAGTAGTATTATCAGGGGGAGCAATCAGCCCCAGCATTTT. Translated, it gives CASSIIRGSNQPQHF.

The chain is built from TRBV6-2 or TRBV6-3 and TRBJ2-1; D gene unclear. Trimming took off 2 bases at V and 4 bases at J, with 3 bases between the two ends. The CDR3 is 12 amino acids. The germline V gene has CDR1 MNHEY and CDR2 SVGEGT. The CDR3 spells CASSYPYNEQFF. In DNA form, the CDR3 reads TGTGCCAGCAGTTACCCGTACAATGAGCAGTTCTTC.